This paragraph covers one TCR beta chain sequence. Compared with the rest of its sample, this clone is medium-sized (0.01 to 0.1%). Its antigen is still unknown. Base qualities are missing; no much larger clone stands one base away. The CDR3 has 18 amino acids, counting the end cysteine and phenylalanine. The entry retains the CDR3 DNA only, 54 bases that are in frame from base 1. CDR1 and CDR2, looked up from the germline V gene, are MNHGY and SAAAGT. Trimming takes 0 bases off V and 3 bases off J; junction bases not matched to a gene: 11. The entry originates in a study of T cells in localized non-small cell lung cancer (dated by TCRdb to 2020 to 2022). General notes on the study: The study examined T cell repertoires in roughly 240 patients with early-stage NSCLC and compared tumors with uninvolved tumor-adjacent lungs. All 230 or so NSCLC patients in the cohort were treatment-naive and had localized lung tumors that were resected. The mean age of the NSCLC patients was just over 65 years, with 130 or so men and around 100 women. General findings and caveats noted by the study authors: Because the study design was exploratory, TCR variables were selected using unadjusted p-values without false-discovery rate correction. A median of roughly 60 of the top 100 tumor clones were detected in paired uninvolved adjacent lung, and some 29 of these tumor clones were also found among the top 100 clones of the paired uninvolved adjacent lung. Higher T cell density in blood was associated with longer overall survival, whereas higher clonality in adjacent lung was associated with shorter survival. Uninvolved tumor-adjacent lung showed the highest T cell clonality, higher than tumor, which suggests more focused antigenic responses in the uninvolved tumor-adjacent lung. Multi-region tumor sequencing was not performed, so intratumor heterogeneity could not be excluded.

At diagnosis, peripheral blood, uninvolved tumor-adjacent lung and tumor were collected and were preserved as a mix of fresh-frozen and FFPE material. TCR beta CDR3 regions were sequenced from DNA using the immunoSEQ Assay. Concerning the study's data processing: To compute T cell density, TCR beta template counts were normalized to usable DNA, which was estimated by amplifying housekeeping genes. Richness was estimated with the preseqR package, extrapolating to 400,000 templates for PBMC samples and 120,000 templates for tissue samples. Clonality was defined as one minus Pielou's evenness. Tissue-enriched TCRs were identified by differential abundance testing using productive amino-acid clonotypes, minimum total count 5 and alpha 0.1. The Jaccard Index and the Morisita Overlap Index were used to measure repertoire overlap between compartments. GLIPH clustered TCR beta CDR3s with public tetramer-defined viral CDR3s; viral motifs required at least three viral sequences plus V-gene enrichment. In TCRdb, the immuneACCESS table is reduced to in-frame sequences with V and J assigned. These tables do not hold every clone; where another copy was compared, an unresolved V gene accounts for under half, and the others remain unexplained. V, J and clone size are those of that table, while D and trimming were read from the DNA. The sample table shows roughly 3,500 clones, and around 25% are seen once. The top ten clonotypes cover around 20% of the sample.

The chain is made from TRBV6-8 and TRBJ2-3; the junction holds 8 bases that match TRBD1. This specimen was lung tumor tissue, taken before any cancer treatment. This receptor was identified in a man aged 40-75 years with stage II squamous cell lung carcinoma. The sequenced DNA is TGTGCCAGCAGTTACTCTGGACAGGGTCAAGGAAGGACAGATACGCAGTATTTT. This encodes CASSYSGQGQGRTDTQYF.